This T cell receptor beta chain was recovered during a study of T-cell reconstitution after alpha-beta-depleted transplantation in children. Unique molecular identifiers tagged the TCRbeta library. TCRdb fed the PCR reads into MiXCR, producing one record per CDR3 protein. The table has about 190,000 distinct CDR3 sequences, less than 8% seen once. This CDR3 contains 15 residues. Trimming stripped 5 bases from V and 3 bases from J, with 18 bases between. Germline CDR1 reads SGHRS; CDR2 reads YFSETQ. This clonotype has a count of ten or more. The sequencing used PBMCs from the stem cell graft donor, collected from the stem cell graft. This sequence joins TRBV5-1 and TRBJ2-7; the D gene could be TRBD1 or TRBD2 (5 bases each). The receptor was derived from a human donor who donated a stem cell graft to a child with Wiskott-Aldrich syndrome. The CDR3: CASREGTPQYYEQYF. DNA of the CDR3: TGCGCCAGCAGGGAAGGGACGCCACAATACTACGAGCAGTACTTC.